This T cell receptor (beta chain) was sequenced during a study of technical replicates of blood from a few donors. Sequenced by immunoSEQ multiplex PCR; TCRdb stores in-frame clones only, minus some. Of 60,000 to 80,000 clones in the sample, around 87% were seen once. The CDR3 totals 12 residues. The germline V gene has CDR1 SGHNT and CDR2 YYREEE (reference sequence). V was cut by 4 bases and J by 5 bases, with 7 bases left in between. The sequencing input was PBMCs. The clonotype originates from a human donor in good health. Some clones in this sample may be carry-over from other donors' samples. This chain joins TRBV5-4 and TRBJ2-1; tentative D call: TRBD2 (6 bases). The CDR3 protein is CASSPGDNEQFF. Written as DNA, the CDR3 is TGTGCCAGCAGCCCGGGAGACAATGAGCAGTTCTTC.